This T cell receptor (beta chain) appears in the sequencing data of a study of OX40 agonist ivuxolimab in advanced cancers. Libraries were prepared by immunoSEQ multiplex PCR; TCRdb keeps only in-frame clonotypes and omits some of them. The sample yields tens of thousands of clones, about 93% seen once. General study points: Low normalized clonal expansion also occurred in some nonresponding patients. At 0.1 to 3.0 mg/kg, clonal expansion of CD4+ and CD8+ blood T cells had occurred by week 6. In the 0.1-3.0 mg/kg groups, partial responders showed among the lowest expansion. Among T cells, CD8+ cells averaged more expanded clones than CD4+ cells.

Remarks on this clone: Its target is unknown.

This CDR3 has 13 amino acids. The germline V and J ends were trimmed by 5 bases and 4 bases, with 11 bases remaining between them. Germline values: CDR1 LNHDA, CDR2 SQIVND (reference sequence). The source is an adult with an advanced solid tumor such as melanoma, head and neck, liver or kidney cancer. The rearrangement joins TRBV19 to TRBJ1-1, with a tentative D call TRBD1 (6 bases). Sequenced here: CD4+ or CD8+ T cells sorted from blood, sampled in a trial of the OX40 agonist ivuxolimab. CDR3 sequence reads: CASSFQGSTEAFF. In nucleotides, the CDR3 is TGTGCCAGTAGTTTTCAGGGGTCCACTGAAGCTTTCTTT.